These 19 T cell receptor beta chains share one sample of origin, sequenced in a study of response to subunit inactivated influenza vaccine. TCRdb redid the calling of the RT-PCR reads with MiXCR, one entry per CDR3 protein. The sample lists 550,000 to 650,000 distinct CDR3 sequences, about 10% seen once, with roughly 10% in the top ten. Sample: PBMCs from blood, taken on the day of vaccination. All receptors come from a man aged 50-59 years who received an inactivated influenza vaccine.

This clonotype was observed at least ten times. The rearrangement links TRBV27 to TRBJ2-3; tentative D call: TRBD1 (6 bases). This CDR3 contains 16 residues. Germline-derived CDR1 and CDR2 are MNHEY and SMNVEV (reference sequence). V was clipped by 2 bases and J by 1 base, with 13 bases between them. This CDR3 is CASSLRGTSRTDTQYF. The CDR3 DNA reads as TGTGCCAGCAGTTTAAGGGGGACCTCCCGCACAGATACGCAGTATTTT.

This clonotype appeared a few times. The genes are TRBV4-1 and TRBJ2-3; no clear D. With 0 bases removed from V and 5 bases from J, the gap between germline ends came to 12 bases. The V gene's germline CDR1 is MGHRA and CDR2 YSYEKL. The CDR3 is 15 residues long. The CDR3 coding sequence is TGCGCCAGCAGCCAAGAAGTCCGAGGCGTAGATACGCAGTATTTT. Protein sequence: CASSQEVRGVDTQYF.

In this sample, this clonotype turned up many times. The chain carries TRBV20-1 and TRBJ2-3; 7 bases match TRBD2. Per the germline V gene, CDR1 is DFQATT and CDR2 is SNEGSKA (reference sequence). The CDR3 is made up of 15 amino acids. V lost 0 bases and J lost 3; bases outside the gene matches: 6. Here the CDR3 DNA reads TGCAGTGCTAGAGACTACCGGGACTATACAGATACGCAGTATTTT. As protein: CSARDYRDYTDTQYF.

The J gene is TRBJ2-3, the V gene TRBV5-1, with D hard to call. The germline V and J ends were trimmed by 5 bases and 1 base, with 14 bases remaining between them. Per germline, CDR1 SGHRS and CDR2 YFSETQ. There are 15 residues in the CDR3. For the CDR3, the DNA is TGCGCCAGCAGTGTTGAAGGGCGCGGCACAGATACGCAGTATTTT. Translating gives CASSVEGRGTDTQYF.

Written as DNA, the CDR3 is TGCAGTGCTAGCCCGGGGGGCCAAGAGACCCAGTACTTC. Translated, it gives CSASPGGQETQYF. The genes are TRBV20-1 and TRBJ2-5, with 7 positions matching TRBD2. This CDR3 is built from 13 residues. From germline, CDR1 is DFQATT and CDR2 SNEGSKA (reference sequence). Trimming cost V 3 bases and J 1 base; bases outside gene matches: 2.

In its sample, this clonotype was seen a few times. CDR3 loop: CASSRVSPTEAFF. CDR3 DNA: TGTGCCAGCAGTCGGGTTTCTCCCACTGAAGCTTTCTTT. The chain has TRBV12-3 or TRBV12-4 and TRBJ1-1, with D unclear. This CDR3 is 13 amino acids long. The germline V and J ends were trimmed by 5 bases and 4 bases, with 11 bases remaining between them.

The sample holds a few counts of this clonotype. V and J are TRBV27 and TRBJ2-7; D possibly corresponds to TRBD1 (6 bases). This CDR3 has 16 residues. Germline lookup yields CDR1 MNHEY and CDR2 SMNVEV (reference sequence). Between the trimmed V and J ends, which lost 6 bases and 0 bases, there was a span of 18 bases. The CDR3 nucleotides are TGTGCCAGCAGCTCTAGACAGGAGGTCAACTCCTACGAGCAGTACTTC. Protein product: CASSSRQEVNSYEQYF.

Notes on this clonotype: The DNA is omitted, as the CDR3 cannot be located on it reliably, and the CDR3 follows TCRdb's listing. CDR3 region: CASSSSSMLGTPQYF. The chain uses TRBV27 and TRBJ2-5; the table gives TRBD1 as D, unverified against the DNA. A total of 15 residues make up the CDR3, ends included. Per germline, CDR1 MNHEY and CDR2 SMNVEV (reference sequence).

This rearrangement joins TRBV21-1 to TRBJ2-5. TRBV21-1 is annotated as a pseudogene. CDR3 length equals 10 residues. CDR3 sequence: CASGTETQYF. Here the CDR3 DNA reads TGTGCCAGCGGAACGGAGACCCAGTACTTC.

This clonotype has just a few counts. The CDR3 protein is CASRGGGARPDTQYF. The CDR3 DNA is TGTGCCAGCAGAGGAGGGGGGGCCCGCCCAGATACGCAGTATTTT. The rearrangement links TRBV3-1 to TRBJ2-3; D is possibly TRBD2 (7 bases). With 6 bases removed from V and 4 bases from J, the gap between germline ends came to 17 bases. The CDR3 is made up of 15 amino acids. The V gene's germline CDR1 is LGHDT and CDR2 YNNKEL (reference sequence).

There are a few counts of this clonotype. The rearrangement joins TRBV7-2 to TRBJ2-7; 9 bases line up with TRBD2. Germline V CDR1 and CDR2: SGHTA, FQGNSA. This CDR3 is 16 amino acids long. After removal of 1 base from V and 6 bases from J, the junction contained 10 bases not matched to a gene. In DNA form, the CDR3 reads TGTGCCAGCAGCTTAGTAGGCGGGAGGGGTGGTAGCGAGCAGTACTTC. This codes for CASSLVGGRGGSEQYF.

This clonotype was detected only a few times. This chain uses TRBV9 with TRBJ2-7, with D uncertain. The CDR3 is 14 residues long. The V end was cut by 4 bases, the J end by 10 bases, with 21 bases between. Germline V gene lookup returns CDR1 SGDLS and CDR2 YYNGEE. The chain's CDR3 is CASSPGKPPLSQYF. For the CDR3, the DNA is TGTGCCAGCAGCCCCGGTAAGCCCCCCCTGAGCCAGTACTTC. Full variable domain (rest looked up from reference TRBV9 and TRBJ2-7): DSGVTQTPKHLITATGQRVTLRCSPRSGDLSVYWYQQSLDQGLQFLIQYYNGEERAKGNILERFSAQQFPDLHSELNLSSLELGDSALYFCASSPGKPPLSQYFGPGTRLTVT.

This clonotype was counted only a few times. This chain links TRBV15 with TRBJ2-7; weak D call: TRBD1 (6 bases). The CDR3 spans 13 residues. V was shortened by 4 bases and J by 2 bases, with 9 bases between the two germline ends. Germline CDR1 is LNHNV and CDR2 is YYDKDF (reference sequence). CDR3 nucleotides: TGTGCCACCAGCAACAGGGTCACCTACGAGCAGTACTTC. Its translation: CATSNRVTYEQYF.

The chain uses TRBV6-2 or TRBV6-3 and TRBJ2-1; 10 bases line up with TRBD2. CDR1 and CDR2 (germline): MNHEY, SVGEGT. After removal of 7 bases from V and 8 bases from J, the junction contained 11 bases not matched to a gene. CDR3 length: 15 residues. This CDR3 reads CASTRQGSGGYEQFF. CDR3 DNA sequence: TGTGCCAGCACTAGACAAGGTAGCGGGGGGTATGAGCAGTTCTTC.

The J gene is TRBJ2-2, the V gene TRBV5-1; D possibly uses TRBD1 or TRBD2 (5 bases each). Germline CDR1 reads SGHRS; CDR2 reads YFSETQ. This CDR3 comprises 15 residues. With 4 bases removed from V and 5 bases from J, the gap between germline ends came to 15 bases. CDR3 protein: CASSPRTGRTGELFF. For the CDR3, the DNA is TGCGCCAGCAGCCCTCGGACGGGGCGGACCGGGGAGCTGTTTTTT.

The J gene is TRBJ2-5, the V gene TRBV7-2; maybe TRBD1 (6 bases). With 8 bases removed from V and 1 base from J, the gap between germline ends came to 17 bases. The length of the CDR3 is 15 residues. CDR1 is SGHTA and CDR2 is FQGNSA in the germline V gene. This CDR3 reads CASRPSGRGQETQYF. The CDR3 DNA is TGTGCCAGCCGCCCGTCAGGCAGGGGCCAAGAGACCCAGTACTTC.

This clonotype came up a few times. The rearrangement links TRBV7-2 to TRBJ2-7; 8 nucleotides match TRBD1. Germline CDR1 is SGHTA and CDR2 is FQGNSA. The CDR3 contains 14 residues. V trimming: 5 bases; J trimming: 3 bases; junction bases outside the gene matches: 6. The DNA for the CDR3 is TGTGCCAGCAGCGTGGACAGGGCGAACTACGAGCAGTACTTC. Translation gives CASSVDRANYEQYF.

The V gene is TRBV27, the J gene TRBJ1-1, with D perhaps TRBD1 (5 bases). This CDR3 comprises 14 residues. V was clipped by 3 bases and J by 8 bases, with 16 bases between them. Germline CDR1 reads MNHEY; CDR2 reads SMNVEV (reference sequence). CDR3 nucleotide sequence: TGTGCCAGCAGTTTCGCCGGGGTCGGGGCGGAAGCTTTCTTT. It is translated as CASSFAGVGAEAFF.

The rearrangement links TRBV18 to TRBJ2-2; TRBD2 matches 9 bases. The CDR3 loop spans 17 amino acids. V lost 2 bases and J lost 4; bases outside the gene matches: 8. Germline V CDR1 and CDR2: KGHSH, LQKENI. CDR3 in amino acids: CASSPDPGLASTGELFF. DNA for the CDR3: TGTGCCAGCTCACCAGACCCGGGACTAGCAAGCACCGGGGAGCTGTTTTTT.